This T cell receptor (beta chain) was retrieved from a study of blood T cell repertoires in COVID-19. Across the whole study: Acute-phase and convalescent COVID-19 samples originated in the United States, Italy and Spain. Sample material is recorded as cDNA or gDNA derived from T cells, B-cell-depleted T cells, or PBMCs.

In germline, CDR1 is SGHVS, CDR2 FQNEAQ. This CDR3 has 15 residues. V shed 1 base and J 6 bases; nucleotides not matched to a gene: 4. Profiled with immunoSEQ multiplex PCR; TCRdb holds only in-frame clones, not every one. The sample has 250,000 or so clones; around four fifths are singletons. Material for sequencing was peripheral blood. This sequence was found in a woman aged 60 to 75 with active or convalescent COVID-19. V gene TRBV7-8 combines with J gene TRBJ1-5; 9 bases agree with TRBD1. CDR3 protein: CASSLEGQGFQPQHF. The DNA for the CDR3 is TGTGCCAGCAGCTTAGAGGGACAGGGCTTTCAGCCCCAGCATTTT.